A selection of T cell receptor beta chains follows, all from one sample in a study of T cells in Graves' hyperthyroidism and ophthalmopathy. TCRdb fed the multiplex PCR reads into MiXCR, producing one record per CDR3 protein. The sample lists 500,000 to 800,000 distinct CDR3 sequences, roughly 45% occurring once. Specimen: peripheral blood or thyroid tissue (not recorded which). The receptors here all came from an adult man with Graves' disease, either hyperthyroidism or ophthalmopathy (not recorded which). Each CDR3 is given with its conserved first and last residue. D genes are given only for firm matches. Only some rows state a clone size, as once, few, many or a class for expanded clones.

>TRBJ1-1|TRBD1|TRBV7-8|few
TGTGCCAGCAGCTTAGTGTCACAGGGGGAATATTCGGTTGACACTGAAGCTTTCTTT
CASSLVSQGEYSVDTEAFF
>TRBJ1-1|.|TRBV5-1|few
TGCGCCAGCAAAGACAGTCTCATGAACACTGAAGCTTTCTTT
CASKDSLMNTEAFF
>TRBJ1-6|.|TRBV20-1|.
TGCAGTGCTTCACGACGCGAAGGGGCTGAGAGGCTGAATTCACCCCTCCACTTT
CSASRREGAERLNSPLHF
>TRBJ2-7|TRBD1|TRBV7-9|.
TGTGCCAGCAGCCTCACCTCGGGACAGGGGTTCTACGAGCAGTACTTC
CASSLTSGQGFYEQYF
>TRBJ2-5|TRBD1|TRBV5-1|.
TGCGCCAGCAGCTCATGGACAGGATTTCAAGAGACCCAGTACTTC
CASSSWTGFQETQYF
>TRBJ1-2|.|TRBV20-1|.
TGCAGTGCTAGAGATTCCCAGGCATCTAACTATGGCTACACCTTC
CSARDSQASNYGYTF
>TRBJ1-1|TRBD1|TRBV6-1|.
TGTGCCAGCAGTCCCTCGGGACAGCCGAGGATGAACACTGAAGCTTTCTTT
CASSPSGQPRMNTEAFF
>TRBJ2-2|TRBD1|TRBV29-1|many
TGCAGCGTTGGGCAGGGGGCGTTATCCGGGGAGCTGTTTTTT
CSVGQGALSGELFF
>TRBJ2-7|TRBD1|TRBV2|.
TGTGCCAGCAGTTTAGGGGCAGGGGGCGGCGAGCAGTACTTC
CASSLGAGGGEQYF
>TRBJ1-6|TRBD1|TRBV25-1|.
TGTGCCAGCAGTGGGACAGGGGGTTCACCCCTCCACTTT
CASSGTGGSPLHF
>TRBJ1-1|.|TRBV10-3|many
TGTGCCATCAGTGAGGAACAGAACACTGAAGCTTTCTTT
CAISEEQNTEAFF
>TRBJ2-2|TRBD1|TRBV24-1|.
TGTGCCAGCAGTGAAGACAGGGGAAACACCGGGGAGCTGTTTTTT
CASSEDRGNTGELFF
>TRBJ2-5|TRBD2|TRBV24-1|.
TGTGCCACCAGTGATTTCGGGGGACTAGCGGGAGGGCCGGGTTCGGAGACCCAGTACTTC
CATSDFGGLAGGPGSETQYF
>TRBJ2-5|.|TRBV19|.
TGTGCCAGTAGTATAGCTGGAGGCGGCAAAGAGACCCAGTACTTC
CASSIAGGGKETQYF
>TRBJ2-5|.|TRBV7-6|.
TGTGCCAGCAGCTTAGGTCGAGGAGGCTCTGCGGAGACCCAGTACTTC
CASSLGRGGSAETQYF
>TRBJ2-5|.|TRBV7-9|many
TGTGCCAGCAGCTTAGCGGACACTCAAGAGACCCAGTACTTC
CASSLADTQETQYF
>TRBJ2-7|.|TRBV9|.
TGTGCCAGCAGCCCGACGGGACTCTCTCTCGAGCAGTACTTC
CASSPTGLSLEQYF
>TRBJ2-7|.|TRBV6-5|.
TGTGCCAGCAGTTCCGACAGGTATCCCTACGAGCAGTACTTC
CASSSDRYPYEQYF
>TRBJ1-1|TRBD1|TRBV11-2|.
TGTGCCAGCAGCTTAATGGGACAGCCGAACACTGAAGCTTTCTTT
CASSLMGQPNTEAFF
>TRBJ2-7|.|TRBV7-9|few
TGTGCCAGCAGCTTAGATGGAGGAGACGAGCAGTACTTC
CASSLDGGDEQYF
>TRBJ1-1|.|TRBV2|few
TGTGCCAGCATATGGGGGGGGCGCGTTAATAGGAACACTGAAGCTTTCTTT
CASIWGGRVNRNTEAFF
>TRBJ2-2|TRBD2|TRBV7-2|many
TGTGCCAGCAGCCACGGGACTAGCGGCGGGGAGCTGTTTTTT
CASSHGTSGGELFF
>TRBJ1-2|.|TRBV29-1|many
TGCAGCGTTGATACAGGGAATGGCTACACCTTC
CSVDTGNGYTF
>TRBJ1-6|.|TRBV10-3|few
TGTGCCATCAGTACAGAAAATTCACCCCTCCACTTT
CAISTENSPLHF
>TRBJ2-7|TRBD1|TRBV7-9|many
TGTGCCAGCAGCCGAAGGAGGGACAGGGCCTACGAGCAGTACTTC
CASSRRRDRAYEQYF
>TRBJ2-2|.|TRBV7-9|few
TGTGCCAGCAGCTATCTAAGACAGGACGGGGAGCTGTTTTTT
CASSYLRQDGELFF
>TRBJ2-5|.|TRBV5-8|.
TGTGCCAGCAGCCCAGGGGGAGGGCCCCAAGAGACCCAGTACTTC
CASSPGGGPQETQYF
>TRBJ2-2|TRBD1|TRBV29-1|few
TGCAGCGTCTCGACAGGGCCCGGGGAGCTGTTTTTT
CSVSTGPGELFF
>TRBJ1-2|.|TRBV24-1|.
TGTGCCACCAGGGGTGGCTATGGCTACACCTTC
CATRGGYGYTF
>TRBJ1-4|.|TRBV7-8|few
TGTGCCAGCAGCTTAGCGTGGGGGGCAACTAATGAAAAACTGTTTTTT
CASSLAWGATNEKLFF
>TRBJ1-1|.|TRBV29-1|many
TGCAGCGTGGTGACAGCACTGAACACTGAAGCTTTCTTT
CSVVTALNTEAFF
>TRBJ2-5|TRBD1|TRBV14|.
TGTGCCAGCAGCCAAGCGGACAGGGGGGGGGAGACCCAGTACTTC
CASSQADRGGETQYF
>TRBJ2-5|TRBD2|TRBV7-8|.
TGTGCCAGCAGCTCACCACTAGCGGGGGGGGTGTACCAAGAGACCCAGTACTTC
CASSSPLAGGVYQETQYF
>TRBJ2-2|TRBD1|TRBV15|many
TGTGCCACCAGCAGATCGGACAGGCGTTACACCGGGGAGCTGTTTTTT
CATSRSDRRYTGELFF
>TRBJ2-2|.|TRBV25-1|few
TGTGCCAGCAGTTACAGGCGGACGAACACCGGGGAGCTGTTTTTT
CASSYRRTNTGELFF
>TRBJ2-7|TRBD2|TRBV11-2|.
TGTGCCAGCAGCTTAGATGGACTAGCGGGGACCTACGAGCAGTACTTC
CASSLDGLAGTYEQYF
>TRBJ1-6|.|TRBV25-1|once
TGTGCCAGCGTCGACAGTTATAATTCACCCCTCCACTTT
CASVDSYNSPLHF
>TRBJ1-5|.|TRBV25-1|.
TGTGCCAGCCGAAGTCCCAACAATCAGCCCCAGCATTTT
CASRSPNNQPQHF
>TRBJ1-4|.|TRBV15|.
TGTGCCACCAGCACGTGGGACTCTTTGAACACTGCAACTAATGAAAAACTGTTTTTT
CATSTWDSLNTATNEKLFF
>TRBJ1-5|.|TRBV6-5|few
TGTGCCAGCAGTTACTCCCAAACTCAGCCCCAGCATTTT
CASSYSQTQPQHF